This TCR beta chain appears in the sequencing data of a study of T cells in Graves' hyperthyroidism and ophthalmopathy (dated by TCRdb to about 2019). Context from the whole study: Peripheral blood samples were taken at initial diagnosis, before any treatment was given. To identify distinguishing TCR V-J signatures, a discovery cohort of 90 to 100 patients was used, comprising 43 with Graves' ophthalmopathy and around 60 with stable Graves' hyperthyroidism. An independent validation cohort of around 19 hyperthyroidism patients and 17 patients who later progressed to ophthalmopathy tested prospective prediction of ophthalmopathy. The 95 to 100 discovery patients were randomly split 7:3 into training and test sets. In addition, the study compared T-cell repertoires in thyroid tissue and in blood from over 5 Graves' hyperthyroidism patients. Following sampling, methimazole starting at 30 mg daily was given to hyperthyroidism patients, and high-dose intravenous methylprednisolone was given to ophthalmopathy patients. TCR Vbeta CDR3 sequencing of 130 to 150 peripheral blood samples (approximately 44 ophthalmopathy, 70 to 85 hyperthyroidism and around 17 progressor patients) is reported in the paper. Results and caveats for the whole study, not just this receptor: In validation, the model predicted progression to ophthalmopathy a median of about 6.8 months before onset, with 70% to 71% sensitivity and around 76% specificity. No statistical method was used to fix the sample size in advance, and group allocation was not hidden from the investigators. Most expanded thyroid clonotypes (frequency above 0.001) were also found in blood, which suggests that blood repertoires may mirror thyroid immune responses. Ophthalmopathy was separated from stable hyperthyroidism by a 13 V-J signature model, with around 90% sensitivity and about 81% specificity obtained in cross-validation and 80%/75% obtained in testing.

Moderately to severely active disease, a Clinical Activity Score of at least 3, a NOSPECS grade of at least 4, and a duration under 3 months were present in ophthalmopathy patients. Patients with uncontrolled infections, other autoimmune diseases, pregnancy or lactation were excluded. Diagnoses were established on the basis of clinical symptoms, serum thyroxine and TRAb, thyroid ultrasound, and orbital computed tomography. PBMCs were isolated from about 9.1 ml of fresh peripheral blood by Ficoll-Paque density gradient centrifugation. Trizol reagent was used to extract total RNA, and RNA quality was then checked on an Agilent 2100 Bioanalyzer. The TCR beta CDR3 regions were amplified from the RNA transcripts. For the first round of RT-PCR on the TCR CDR3, the HTBI primer set was used together with the Qiagen OneStep RT-PCR kit. A second multiplex PCR round built the libraries, followed by size selection and purification. Paired-end sequencing of the libraries was performed with 100 bp reads on an Illumina HiSeq2000. As for the authors' bioinformatics: Raw data were processed with SOAPnuke, discarding reads with adapters, uncalled bases, mean Phred below 15, or no exact constant-primer or identifier match. High-quality paired reads were merged using COPE v1.2.5, and each unique nucleotide sequence was defined as a clonotype. MiTCR v1.1 was used to align clonotypes to the IMGT TRBV, TRBD and TRBJ reference segments. The analysis included only V-J combinations with a frequency above 0.0001, which together covered 99% to 99.2% of the repertoires. The TCS score was defined as the ratio of F50 (clonal expansion) to E x V (chaos), calculated using BLOSUM62-based TCRdist between CDR3 peptides within each V-J. Welch's t-statistics and random forest reduced roughly 500 V-J features to 10 to 15, which were used in a naive Bayes classifier (R e1071). TCRdb's own reprocessing of the public reads used fastp at Q25 and MiXCR and kept productive beta chains. All rows with the same CDR3 protein become a single entry with the most common DNA and genes. TCRdb's processing, not the study's, gives the V and J calls here. This sample has about 380,000 distinct CDR3 sequences in its table, and 15% to 20% of those were observed once. The ten largest clonotypes hold over 35% of the sample.

The CDR3 sequence holds 15 residues, the cysteine and phenylalanine included. Just CDR3 DNA is preserved here, 45 bases in frame from base 1. Trimming leaves V shorter by 4 bases and J shorter by 2 bases, with the junction holding 7 bases beyond the gene matches. As encoded in the germline V gene, CDR1 is MGHRA while CDR2 is YSYEKL. This clonotype was detected a few times. The antigen this receptor binds is unknown. Qualities for individual bases were not recorded, and no much larger clone is one base off. This chain is built from TRBV4-1 and TRBJ1-1; a stretch of 7 junction bases matches TRBD1. This clonotype originated in a young man with Graves' ophthalmopathy. The sequencing input was blood. The CDR3 region reads CASSRYRGGNTEAFF. The nucleotide sequence is given as TGCGCCAGCAGCCGTTACAGGGGAGGTAACACTGAAGCTTTCTTT.